This TCR beta chain emerged from a study of T cell responses to AZD1222 COVID-19 vaccine. Study-wide points: With dominance at 160-218 and 743-854, vaccine-associated CD4 TCRs spanned spike. Spike-specific TCR breadth and depth went up after people got two AZD1222 doses.

Here immunoSEQ multiplex PCR was the method, and the copy in TCRdb shows in-frame clones only, minus some. The repertoire holds about 89,000 clones, with around 90% as singletons. As to this clone: Its antigen is as yet unknown.

The sequence was obtained from an adult in good health. The specimen comprised peripheral blood, sampled on day 0 of MenACWY control vaccination.

The CDR3 loop is CSVEAGGEAFF. In DNA, the CDR3 is TGCAGCGTTGAGGCAGGGGGTGAAGCTTTCTTT. This rearrangement joins TRBV29-1 to TRBJ1-1, with 7 bases that match TRBD1. CDR1 is SQVTM and CDR2 is ANQGSEA in the germline V gene. The ends lost 3 bases at V and 7 bases at J; junction bases unmatched: 2. This CDR3 is built from 11 residues.